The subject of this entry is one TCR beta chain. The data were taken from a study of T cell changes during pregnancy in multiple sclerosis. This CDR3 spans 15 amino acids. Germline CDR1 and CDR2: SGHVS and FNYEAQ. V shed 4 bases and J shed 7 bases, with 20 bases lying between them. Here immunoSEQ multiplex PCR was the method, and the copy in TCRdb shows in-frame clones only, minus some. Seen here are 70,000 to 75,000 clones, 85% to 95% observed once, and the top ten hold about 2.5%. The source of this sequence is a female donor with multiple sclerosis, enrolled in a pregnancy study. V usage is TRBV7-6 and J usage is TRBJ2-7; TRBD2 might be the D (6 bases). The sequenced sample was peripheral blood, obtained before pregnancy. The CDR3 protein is CASSSSVEGLREQYF. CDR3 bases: TGTGCCAGCAGCTCCTCTGTGGAGGGCCTACGGGAGCAGTACTTC.